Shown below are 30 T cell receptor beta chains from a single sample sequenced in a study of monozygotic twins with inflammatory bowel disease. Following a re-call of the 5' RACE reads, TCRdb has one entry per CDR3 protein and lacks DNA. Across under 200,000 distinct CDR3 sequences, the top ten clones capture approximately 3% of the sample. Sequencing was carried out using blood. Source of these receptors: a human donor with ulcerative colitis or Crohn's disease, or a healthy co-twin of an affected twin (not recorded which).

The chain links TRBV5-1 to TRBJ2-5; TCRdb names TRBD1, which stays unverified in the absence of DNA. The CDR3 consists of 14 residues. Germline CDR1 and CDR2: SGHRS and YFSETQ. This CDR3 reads CASSPWEIQETQYF.

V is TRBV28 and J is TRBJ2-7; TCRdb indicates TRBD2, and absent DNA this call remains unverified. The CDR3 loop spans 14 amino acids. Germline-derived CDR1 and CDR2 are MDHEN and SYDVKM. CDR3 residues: CASKTGGPSYEQYF. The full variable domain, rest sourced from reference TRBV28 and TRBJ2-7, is DVKVTQSSRYLVKRTGEKVFLECVQDMDHENMFWYRQDPGLGLRLIYFSYDVKMKEKGDIPEGYSVSREKKERFSLILESASTNQTSMYLCASKTGGPSYEQYFGPGTRLTVT.

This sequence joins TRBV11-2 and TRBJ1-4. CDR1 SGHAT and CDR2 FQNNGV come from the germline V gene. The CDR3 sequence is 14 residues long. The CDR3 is CASSLGGYNEKLFF.

CDR3 sequence: CASSGGSAGGIYNEQFF. This chain joins TRBV28 and TRBJ2-1; the TCRdb D gene call, TRBD2, has no DNA to confirm it. CDR3 length: 17 amino acids. Germline values: CDR1 MDHEN, CDR2 SYDVKM.

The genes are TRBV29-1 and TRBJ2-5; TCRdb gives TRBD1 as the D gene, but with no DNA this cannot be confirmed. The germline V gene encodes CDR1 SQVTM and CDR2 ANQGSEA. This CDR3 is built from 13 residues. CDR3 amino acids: CSVEGWDRVTQYF.

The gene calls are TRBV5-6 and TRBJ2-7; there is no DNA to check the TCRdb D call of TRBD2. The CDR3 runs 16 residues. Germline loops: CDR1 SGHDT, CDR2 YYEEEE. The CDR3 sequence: CASSLLSAGKAYEQYF.

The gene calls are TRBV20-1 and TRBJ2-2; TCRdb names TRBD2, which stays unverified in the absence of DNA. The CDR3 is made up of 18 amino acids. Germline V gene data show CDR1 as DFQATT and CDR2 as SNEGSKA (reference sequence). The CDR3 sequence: CSARAPLAGGPHTGELFF.

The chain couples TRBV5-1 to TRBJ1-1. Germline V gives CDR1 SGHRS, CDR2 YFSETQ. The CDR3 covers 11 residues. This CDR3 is CASSFATEAFF. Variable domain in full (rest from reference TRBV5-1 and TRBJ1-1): KAGVTQTPRYLIKTRGQQVTLSCSPISGHRSVSWYQQTPGQGLQFLFEYFSETQRNKGNFPGRFSGRQFSNSRSEMNVSTLELGDSALYLCASSFATEAFFGQGTRLTVV.

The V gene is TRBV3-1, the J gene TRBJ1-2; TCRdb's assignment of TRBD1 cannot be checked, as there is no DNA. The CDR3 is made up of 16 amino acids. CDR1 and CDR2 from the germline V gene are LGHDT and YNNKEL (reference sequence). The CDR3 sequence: CASSQVWTGGGYGYTF.

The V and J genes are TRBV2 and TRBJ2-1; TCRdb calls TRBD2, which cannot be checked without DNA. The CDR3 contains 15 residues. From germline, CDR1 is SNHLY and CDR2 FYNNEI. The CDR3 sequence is CASSEDSGRVNEQFF.

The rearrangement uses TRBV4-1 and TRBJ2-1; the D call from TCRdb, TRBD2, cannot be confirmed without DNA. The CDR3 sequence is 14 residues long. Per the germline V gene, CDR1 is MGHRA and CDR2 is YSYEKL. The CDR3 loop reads CASSQLTSGNEQFF.

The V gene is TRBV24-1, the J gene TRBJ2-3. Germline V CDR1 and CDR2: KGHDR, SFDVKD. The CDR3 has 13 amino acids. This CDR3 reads CATSNGRGDTQYF.

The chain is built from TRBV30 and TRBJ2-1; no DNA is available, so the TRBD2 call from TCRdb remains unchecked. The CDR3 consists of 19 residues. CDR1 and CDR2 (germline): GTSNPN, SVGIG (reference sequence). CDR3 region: CAWTPRRLGPGMRINEQFF.

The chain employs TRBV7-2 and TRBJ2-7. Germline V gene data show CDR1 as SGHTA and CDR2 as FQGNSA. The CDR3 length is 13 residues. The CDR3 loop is CASSFGDSYEQYF.

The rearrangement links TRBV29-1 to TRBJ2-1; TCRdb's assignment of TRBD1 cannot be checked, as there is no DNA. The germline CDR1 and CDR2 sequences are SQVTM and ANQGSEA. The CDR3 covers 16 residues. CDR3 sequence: CSVEGQGRIEWNEQFF.

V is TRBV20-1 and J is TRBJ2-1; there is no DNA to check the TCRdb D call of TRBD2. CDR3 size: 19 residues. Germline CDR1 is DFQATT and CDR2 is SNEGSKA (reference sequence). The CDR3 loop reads CSADSGLAADFNSYNEQFF.

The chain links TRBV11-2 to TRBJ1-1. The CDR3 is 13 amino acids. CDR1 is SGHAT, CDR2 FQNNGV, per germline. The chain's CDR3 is CATGEGGKTEAFF.

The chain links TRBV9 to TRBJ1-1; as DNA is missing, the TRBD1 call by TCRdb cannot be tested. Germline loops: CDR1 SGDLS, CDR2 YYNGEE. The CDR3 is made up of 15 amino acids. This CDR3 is CASSVGTVPNTEAFF.

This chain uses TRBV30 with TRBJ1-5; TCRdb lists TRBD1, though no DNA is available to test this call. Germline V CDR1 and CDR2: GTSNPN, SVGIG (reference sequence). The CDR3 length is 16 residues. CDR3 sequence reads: CAWSVLRTGENQPQHF. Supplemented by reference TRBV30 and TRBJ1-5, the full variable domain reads SQTIHQWPATLVQPVGSPLSLECTVEGTSNPNLYWYRQAAGRGLQLLFYSVGIGQISSEVPQNLSASRPQDRQFILSSKKLLLSDSGFYLCAWSVLRTGENQPQHFGDGTRLSIL.

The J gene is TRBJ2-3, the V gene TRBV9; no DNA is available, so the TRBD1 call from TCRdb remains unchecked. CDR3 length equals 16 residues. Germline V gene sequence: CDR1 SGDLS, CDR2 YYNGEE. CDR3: CASSVVGQGHTDTQYF.

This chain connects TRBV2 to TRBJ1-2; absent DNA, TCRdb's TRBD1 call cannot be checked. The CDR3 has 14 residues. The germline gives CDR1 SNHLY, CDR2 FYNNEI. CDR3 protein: CASSFRETDYGYTF. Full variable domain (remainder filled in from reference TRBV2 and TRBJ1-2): EPEVTQTPSHQVTQMGQEVILRCVPISNHLYFYWYRQILGQKVEFLVSFYNNEISEKSEIFDDQFSVERPDGSNFTLKIRSTKLEDSAMYFCASSFRETDYGYTFGSGTRLTVV.

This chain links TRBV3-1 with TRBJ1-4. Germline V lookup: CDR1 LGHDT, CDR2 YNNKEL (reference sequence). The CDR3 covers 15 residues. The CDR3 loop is CASSQDGGSNEKLFF. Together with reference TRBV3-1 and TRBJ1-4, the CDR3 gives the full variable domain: DTAVSQTPKYLVTQMGNDKSIKCEQNLGHDTMYWYKQDSKKFLKIMFSYNNKELIINETVPNRFSPKSPDKAHLNLHINSLELGDSAVYFCASSQDGGSNEKLFFGSGTQLSVL.

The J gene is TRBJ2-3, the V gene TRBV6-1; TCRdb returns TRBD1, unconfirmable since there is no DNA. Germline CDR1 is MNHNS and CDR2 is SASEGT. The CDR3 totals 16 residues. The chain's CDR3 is CASTALTGEGTDTQYF.

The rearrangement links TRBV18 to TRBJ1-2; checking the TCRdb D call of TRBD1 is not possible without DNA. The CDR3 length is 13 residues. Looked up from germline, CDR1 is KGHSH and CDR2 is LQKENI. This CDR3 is CASSPRDRDGYTF.

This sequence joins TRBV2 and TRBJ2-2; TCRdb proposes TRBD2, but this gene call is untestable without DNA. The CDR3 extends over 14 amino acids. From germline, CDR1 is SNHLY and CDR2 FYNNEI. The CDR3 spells CASKGRTSTGELFF.

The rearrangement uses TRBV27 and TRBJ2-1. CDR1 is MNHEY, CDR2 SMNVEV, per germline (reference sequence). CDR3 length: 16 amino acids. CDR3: CASSLSSGESYNEQFF.

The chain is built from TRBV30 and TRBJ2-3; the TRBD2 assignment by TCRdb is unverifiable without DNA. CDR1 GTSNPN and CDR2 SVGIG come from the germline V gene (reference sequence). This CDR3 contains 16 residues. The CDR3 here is CAWSVRGLAGGDTQYF.

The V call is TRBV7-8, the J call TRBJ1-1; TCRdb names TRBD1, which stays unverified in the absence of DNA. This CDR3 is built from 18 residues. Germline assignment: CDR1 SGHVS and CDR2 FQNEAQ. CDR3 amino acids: CASSQTMSGAGANTEAFF.

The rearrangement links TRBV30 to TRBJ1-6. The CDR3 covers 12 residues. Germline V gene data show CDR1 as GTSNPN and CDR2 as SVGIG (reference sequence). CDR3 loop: CAWSSPGSPLHF.

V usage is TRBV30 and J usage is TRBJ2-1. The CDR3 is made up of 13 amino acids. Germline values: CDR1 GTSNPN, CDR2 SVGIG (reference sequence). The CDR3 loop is CAWSFRLYNEQFF.